Each of the 5 T cell receptor beta chains below was sequenced from the same sample in a study of beta chain features in type 1 diabetes. Every bit of the isolated RNA underwent reverse transcription, so sequencing read expressed TCRB transcripts. The assay was immunoSEQ multiplex PCR, and TCRdb's table has in-frame clones only and misses some. Of about 110,000 clones listed, roughly 43% are singletons. Sequenced sample: stem cell memory CD4+ T cells from blood. The receptors were gathered from a woman aged 18 to 35 in good health.

In this sample, this clone turned up a few times. This chain connects TRBV7-9 to TRBJ2-3; weak D call: TRBD2 (6 bases). This CDR3 has 16 residues. Trimming removed 5 bases at V and 0 bases at J, with 15 bases between. Germline CDR1 and CDR2: SEHNR and FQNEAQ (reference sequence). The CDR3 DNA is TGTGCCAGCAGCCCAATTAGCGGAGTTAGCACAGATACGCAGTATTTT. Its protein product is CASSPISGVSTDTQYF. Filled out from reference TRBV7-9 and TRBJ2-3, the complete variable domain reads DTGVSQNPRHKITKRGQNVTFRCDPISEHNRLYWYRQTLGQGPEFLTYFQNEAQLEKSRLLSDRFSAERPKGSFSTLEIQRTEQGDSAMYLCASSPISGVSTDTQYFGPGTRLTVL.

A few counts support this clone. The chain has TRBV10-3 and TRBJ1-4, with 9 bases identical to TRBD1. The length of the CDR3 is 16 residues. CDR1 ENHRY and CDR2 SYGVKD come from the germline V gene. V was clipped by 2 bases and J by 4 bases; unmatched bases: 5. The CDR3 spells CAISENRGRGNEKLFF. In nucleotides, the CDR3 is TGTGCCATCAGTGAGAACAGGGGGCGAGGTAATGAAAAACTGTTTTTT.

J is TRBJ2-1 and V is TRBV7-9; 13 bases are shared with TRBD2. Germline V gives CDR1 SEHNR, CDR2 FQNEAQ (reference sequence). V lost 2 bases, J lost 2 bases, and 9 bases stayed unmatched. The CDR3 is 19 residues long. In nucleotides, the CDR3 is TGTGCCAGCAGCTTACTACTTGGACTAGCGGGAGCCCCCTACAATGAGCAGTTCTTC. Translation gives CASSLLLGLAGAPYNEQFF.

The V and J genes are TRBV7-7 and TRBJ2-2; 10 bases map to TRBD2. Germline CDR1 SSHAT, CDR2 FNYEAQ (reference sequence). This CDR3 has 16 amino acids. V dropped 10 bases and J dropped 3; count of bases not matched to a gene: 11. The CDR3 nucleotides are TGTGCCACCCAAAACCTACTAGCGGGATACACCGGGGAGCTGTTTTTT. The encoded protein is CATQNLLAGYTGELFF.

This clone has just one count. The chain recombines TRBV10-1 with TRBJ2-5; possibly TRBD1 for D (5 bases). The germline CDR1 and CDR2 sequences are WNHNN and SYGVQD (reference sequence). The CDR3 contains 14 residues. The V and J ends lost 4 bases and 3 bases respectively, with 12 bases between them. The chain's CDR3 is CASSGLGQKETQYF. Here the CDR3 DNA reads TGCGCCAGCAGTGGCCTTGGACAAAAAGAGACCCAGTACTTC.